Listed here are 17 T cell receptor beta chains from one sample, sequenced in a study of T-cell reconstitution after alpha-beta-depleted transplantation in children. During its preparation, the TCRbeta library received unique molecular identifiers. TCRdb itself ran the PCR reads through MiXCR, one entry per CDR3 protein. Here the sample spans just over 950,000 distinct CDR3 sequences, roughly 29% being singletons. Material: PBMCs, mostly from graft donor cells, obtained 360 days after TCRalphabeta/CD19-depleted stem cell transplant. These receptors originate from a boy younger than two who had a stem cell transplant for SCID, so the T cells may come from the graft donor.

J is TRBJ1-5 and V is TRBV18; D is perhaps TRBD1 (5 bases). Trimming stripped 1 base from V and 3 bases from J, with 10 bases between. Germline loops: CDR1 KGHSH, CDR2 LQKENI. CDR3 length: 15 amino acids. The CDR3 DNA follows: TGTGCCAGCTCACCACTTGGGGGTACCAATCAGCCCCAGCATTTT. Translating gives CASSPLGGTNQPQHF. Supplemented by reference TRBV18 and TRBJ1-5, the full variable domain reads NAGVMQNPRHLVRRRGQEARLRCSPMKGHSHVYWYRQLPEEGLKFMVYLQKENIIDESGMPKERFSAEFPKEGPSILRIQQVVRGDSAAYFCASSPLGGTNQPQHFGDGTRLSIL.

The V gene is TRBV7-2, the J gene TRBJ2-7; the D is unclear. Trimming pared 0 bases from V and 0 bases from J, leaving 9 bases between. This CDR3 spans 15 amino acids. Germline CDR1 is SGHTA and CDR2 is FQGNSA. CDR3 in DNA: TGTGCCAGCAGCTTAGCAGCGCCGAGCTCCTACGAGCAGTACTTC. This encodes CASSLAAPSSYEQYF.

This clonotype was counted a single time. The J gene is TRBJ2-1, the V gene TRBV11-2; D gene ambiguous. The CDR3 is 12 residues long. Germline CDR1 and CDR2: SGHAT and FQNNGV. The V end was cut by 2 bases, the J end by 12 bases, with 11 bases between. CDR3 region: CASSLRAGWQFF. The DNA for the CDR3 is TGTGCCAGCAGCTTAAGGGCAGGATGGCAGTTCTTC.

This clonotype turned up a few times. V is TRBV5-1 and J is TRBJ2-5, with 9 bases identical to TRBD2. Germline V gene data show CDR1 as SGHRS and CDR2 as YFSETQ. J lost 4 bases, V lost 5 bases, and 18 bases had no gene match. This CDR3 contains 18 residues. The chain's CDR3 is CASRLTGTSLGRGETQYF. The DNA of the CDR3 is TGCGCCAGCAGATTGACCGGGACTAGCCTGGGACGGGGAGAGACCCAGTACTTC.

The genes are TRBV18 and TRBJ2-7; TRBD1 matches 12 bases. This CDR3 spans 16 amino acids. Germline trimming cut 2 bases from V and 5 bases from J; bases unmatched to any gene: 7. CDR1 and CDR2 (germline): KGHSH, LQKENI. CDR3 bases: TGTGCCAGCTCACCAGGAGTAGGGACAGGGGGCAACGAGCAGTACTTC. Protein: CASSPGVGTGGNEQYF.

This clonotype was seen only a few times. CDR3 DNA sequence: TGTGCCAGCTCACCCCTGGTGGGGGTGATTAACACTGAAGCTTTCTTT. This sequence encodes CASSPLVGVINTEAFF. The gene calls are TRBV18 and TRBJ1-1; a weak D match, TRBD1 (5 bases). This CDR3 is 16 amino acids long. Germline V gives CDR1 KGHSH, CDR2 LQKENI. V was trimmed by 3 bases and J by 2 bases, leaving 16 bases between them.

This clonotype turned up a few times. CDR3 in DNA: TGTGCCAGCAGTCAATTCAGGGAATATGGCTACACCTTC. Protein: CASSQFREYGYTF. The chain employs TRBV12-3 or TRBV12-4 and TRBJ1-2, with D possibly matching TRBD1 (5 bases). The CDR3 runs to 13 residues. Trimming took off 5 bases at V and 5 bases at J, with 12 bases between the two ends.

This clonotype was found a few times. This chain uses TRBV6-5 with TRBJ1-5; D is perhaps TRBD1 (5 bases). Germline CDR1 is MNHEY and CDR2 is SVGAGI. The CDR3 is made up of 15 amino acids. V dropped 0 bases and J dropped 7 bases, with 13 bases sitting between them. The CDR3 is CASSYSGGSGQPQHF. The CDR3 DNA follows: TGTGCCAGCAGTTACTCGGGGGGGAGCGGACAGCCCCAGCATTTT.

The chain has TRBV20-1 and TRBJ2-2; D may be TRBD1 (6 bases). V lost 4 bases, J lost 4 bases, and 13 bases lay in between. The CDR3 runs 14 residues. Germline V CDR1 and CDR2: DFQATT, SNEGSKA (reference sequence). CDR3 loop: CSATLTGSTGELFF. DNA for the CDR3: TGCAGTGCTACCTTAACAGGGAGCACCGGGGAGCTGTTTTTT.

CDR3 nucleotide sequence: TGTGCCAGCAGCCTCCGCGGGGGACTAGCGGGGGGCGCAGATACGCAGTATTTT. Amino acid sequence: CASSLRGGLAGGADTQYF. The V and J genes are TRBV4-2 and TRBJ2-3; 15 nucleotides line up with TRBD2. Per the germline V gene, CDR1 is LGHNA and CDR2 is YNFKEQ. This CDR3 has 18 residues. The V and J ends lost 4 bases and 4 bases, in that order; junction bases with no gene match: 9.

This clonotype was observed a handful of times. The gene calls are TRBV7-2 and TRBJ2-3, with D possibly matching TRBD1 (6 bases). The germline CDR1 and CDR2 sequences are SGHTA and FQGNSA. This CDR3 is built from 15 residues. The V end was cut by 3 bases, the J end by 0 bases, with 10 bases between. CDR3 region: CASSFDRTSTDTQYF. The DNA for the CDR3 is TGTGCCAGCAGCTTTGACAGGACTAGCACAGATACGCAGTATTTT.

The CDR3 region is CAWSRGLIAKNIQYF. The CDR3 DNA follows: TGTGCCTGGAGCAGGGGCCTCATAGCCAAAAACATTCAGTACTTC. V usage is TRBV30 and J usage is TRBJ2-4; D possibly corresponds to TRBD1 (6 bases). Trimming shortened V by 3 bases and J by 0 bases, and 12 bases separated the two germline ends. This CDR3 is 15 amino acids long. Germline V gene lookup returns CDR1 GTSNPN and CDR2 SVGIG (reference sequence).

This clonotype was recorded at least ten times. This rearrangement joins TRBV5-1 to TRBJ2-1; 8 bases agree with TRBD2. V lost 0 bases, J lost 0 bases, and 2 bases stayed unmatched. The CDR3 covers 16 residues. CDR1 SGHRS and CDR2 YFSETQ come from the germline V gene. CDR3 amino acids: CASSLVAGSSYNEQFF. The CDR3 region has the DNA TGCGCCAGCAGCTTGGTAGCGGGGAGCTCCTACAATGAGCAGTTCTTC.

This clonotype came up a few times. DNA of the CDR3: TGTGCCAGCAGCTTAGATTCAGCTATGAACACTGAAGCTTTCTTT. It encodes CASSLDSAMNTEAFF. The chain has TRBV7-2 and TRBJ1-1; D gene unclear. V was clipped by 1 base and J by 0 bases, with 9 bases between them. The germline V gene encodes CDR1 SGHTA and CDR2 FQGNSA. There are 15 residues in the CDR3.

V and J are TRBV15 and TRBJ2-3, with TRBD2 identical over 9 bases. The CDR3 loop spans 17 amino acids. Germline V gene sequence: CDR1 LNHNV, CDR2 YYDKDF (reference sequence). Losses at the gene ends were 1 base for V and 1 base for J; bases not matched to a gene: 6. The CDR3 DNA reads TGTGCCACCAGCAGAGGTGCGCGGGGGGGCCGCACAGATACGCAGTATTTT. The encoded protein is CATSRGARGGRTDTQYF.

The rearrangement uses TRBV5-1 and TRBJ2-3, with 13 bases identical to TRBD2. Germline V gives CDR1 SGHRS, CDR2 YFSETQ. J was trimmed by 1 base and V by 4 bases; bases with no gene match: 6. The CDR3 is made up of 17 amino acids. CDR3 sequence: CASSLGTSGARTDTQYF. The CDR3 region has the DNA TGCGCCAGCAGCCTCGGGACTAGCGGGGCCCGCACAGATACGCAGTATTTT.

V and J are TRBV15 and TRBJ2-2; D is undetermined. Germline V gene data show CDR1 as LNHNV and CDR2 as YYDKDF (reference sequence). Trimming removed 1 base at V and 0 bases at J, with 9 bases between. This CDR3 region has 16 residues. Written as DNA, the CDR3 is TGTGCCACCAGCAGAGCGTATGAAGCGAACACCGGGGAGCTGTTTTTT. It encodes CATSRAYEANTGELFF.